The following is a T cell receptor beta chain sequence with its context. The antigen this receptor binds is unknown. No qualities accompany the bases; no much larger clone lies one base away. Compared with germline, V lacks 5 bases and J lacks 2 bases; bases without a gene match: 4. Based on the germline V gene, the CDR1 and CDR2 sequences are SGDLS and YYNGEE. From its cysteine to its phenylalanine, the CDR3 spans 14 amino acids. Only the CDR3 DNA is retained, 42 bases long and in frame from the first base. Receptor libraries were prepared by the immunoSEQ multiplex PCR assay. In its TCRdb copy, this immuneACCESS table keeps in-frame sequences only and misses some clones. Where compared with another copy, unresolved V genes explain less than half of these, and the others have no known cause. The sample table shows 40,000 to 55,000 clones, and around 90% are seen once. The ten most abundant clones make up approximately 0.27% of the sample.

The data were obtained in a study of T cell changes during pregnancy in multiple sclerosis (dated by TCRdb to the late 2010s). Regarding the research as a whole: Changes in the T cell repertoire over the course of pregnancy were examined in this study in women with multiple sclerosis.

The sequence was collected from a female donor with multiple sclerosis, enrolled in a pregnancy study. The source material was CD4+ T cells from peripheral blood mononuclear cells, sampled in the second trimester of pregnancy. Recombination connected TRBV9 to TRBJ2-1; 7 junctional bases match TRBD2. This receptor has the CDR3 CASRGGSTYNEQFF. The DNA reads as follows: TGTGCCAGCAGGGGCGGGAGCACCTACAATGAGCAGTTCTTC.